This is a list of T cell receptor beta chains from one sample in a study of CD8+CD57+ T cells in acquired aplastic anemia. MiXCR, run by TCRdb on the reads, gives a single entry per CDR3 protein. The sample records fewer than 80,000 distinct CDR3 sequences, roughly 72% being singletons. The specimen was sorted CD4+, CD8+, or CD8+CD57+ T cells (not recorded which) from PBMCs. The receptors were sampled from a human donor with aplastic anemia. The conserved cysteine and the conserved F or W are not part of the CDR3 here. Fields, in order: V gene, clone size, D gene, J gene, CDR3 protein. A D gene is named only where the DNA matches it firmly. Rows give clone size only sometimes, using once, few, many, or a class for an expanded clone.

TRBV29-1	-	TRBD2	TRBJ2-2	SLRGPGLAGGPGRGELF
TRBV19	-	-	TRBJ1-3	ASSTGNTIY
TRBV7-2	-	TRBD2	TRBJ2-1	ASSLSSLAGKNEQF
TRBV7-3	-	-	TRBJ1-1	ASSPTASTEAF
TRBV15	-	-	TRBJ2-7	ATSRAGQAVYEQY
TRBV19	-	-	TRBJ1-6	ASSIWNSPLH
TRBV29-1	-	TRBD2	TRBJ2-7	SVEGNLNSGGYEQY
TRBV19	once	-	TRBJ1-6	ASSKMESPLH
TRBV11-3	-	-	TRBJ2-7	ASSLRQEYEQY
TRBV4-2	-	-	TRBJ2-2	ASSQDGESTGELF
TRBV6-2/TRBV6-3	-	TRBD1	TRBJ1-1	ASSTDRVDTEAF
TRBV10-3	-	-	TRBJ1-6	ASSLREGVNSPLH
TRBV10-1	-	-	TRBJ2-3	ASNKRQGSTDTQY
TRBV5-5	-	-	TRBJ1-4	ASSAFQGGEKLF
TRBV19	-	-	TRBJ1-6	ASSTRVDSPLH
TRBV20-1	-	-	TRBJ2-3	SARLRGPTDTQY
TRBV19	-	-	TRBJ2-5	ASSTGWQTQY
TRBV25-1	few	-	TRBJ2-5	ASSEDSEETQY
TRBV7-3	-	-	TRBJ2-7	ASSSAGSYEQY
TRBV5-1	-	-	TRBJ1-1	ASSLAPGPREAF
TRBV20-1	-	TRBD1	TRBJ2-7	SARSFGQGMYEQY
TRBV19	few	-	TRBJ1-3	ASSWASGNTIY
TRBV24-1	few	-	TRBJ1-2	ATSDGQSYGYT
TRBV7-9	-	-	TRBJ1-5	ASSTQGLGNQPQH
TRBV29-1	-	-	TRBJ1-2	SANLGSGTYGYT
TRBV7-6	-	-	-	ASSLGAGQETQY
TRBV5-4	-	-	TRBJ2-5	ASSSPRGGETQY
TRBV2	few	-	TRBJ2-5	ASKTVQETQY
TRBV5-6	-	-	TRBJ2-7	ASSFATVSYEQY
TRBV10-3	few	-	TRBJ2-7	AITRDTAYEQY
TRBV7-2	-	-	TRBJ2-7	ASSLNAAYEQY
TRBV27	-	-	TRBJ2-7	ASSFTGYEQY
TRBV20-1	-	TRBD2	-	SARKGLGDSYEQY
TRBV5-5	-	-	TRBJ1-4	ASSLRKLF
TRBV10-1	few	-	TRBJ2-7	ASSPCTGSSYEQY
TRBV10-1	-	TRBD1	-	ASSGTGSYEQY
TRBV10-3	-	TRBD2	TRBJ2-1	AISGGTSGAYNEQS
TRBV19	few	TRBD1	TRBJ1-6	ASSTPGQGASPLH
TRBV24-1	-	TRBD2	TRBJ2-5	ATSDRSGTHQETQY
TRBV19	-	-	TRBJ1-1	ASSMAGFNTEAF
TRBV7-3	-	-	TRBJ1-1	ASSLTASTEAF
TRBV28	few	TRBD1	TRBJ1-1	ASSTSTGGTEAF
TRBV5-5	-	TRBD1	TRBJ2-5	ASSLVTGVQETQY
TRBV7-2	once	-	TRBJ1-2	ASSPRPGRGGYT
TRBV20-1	few	-	TRBJ2-2	SASGSGTGELF